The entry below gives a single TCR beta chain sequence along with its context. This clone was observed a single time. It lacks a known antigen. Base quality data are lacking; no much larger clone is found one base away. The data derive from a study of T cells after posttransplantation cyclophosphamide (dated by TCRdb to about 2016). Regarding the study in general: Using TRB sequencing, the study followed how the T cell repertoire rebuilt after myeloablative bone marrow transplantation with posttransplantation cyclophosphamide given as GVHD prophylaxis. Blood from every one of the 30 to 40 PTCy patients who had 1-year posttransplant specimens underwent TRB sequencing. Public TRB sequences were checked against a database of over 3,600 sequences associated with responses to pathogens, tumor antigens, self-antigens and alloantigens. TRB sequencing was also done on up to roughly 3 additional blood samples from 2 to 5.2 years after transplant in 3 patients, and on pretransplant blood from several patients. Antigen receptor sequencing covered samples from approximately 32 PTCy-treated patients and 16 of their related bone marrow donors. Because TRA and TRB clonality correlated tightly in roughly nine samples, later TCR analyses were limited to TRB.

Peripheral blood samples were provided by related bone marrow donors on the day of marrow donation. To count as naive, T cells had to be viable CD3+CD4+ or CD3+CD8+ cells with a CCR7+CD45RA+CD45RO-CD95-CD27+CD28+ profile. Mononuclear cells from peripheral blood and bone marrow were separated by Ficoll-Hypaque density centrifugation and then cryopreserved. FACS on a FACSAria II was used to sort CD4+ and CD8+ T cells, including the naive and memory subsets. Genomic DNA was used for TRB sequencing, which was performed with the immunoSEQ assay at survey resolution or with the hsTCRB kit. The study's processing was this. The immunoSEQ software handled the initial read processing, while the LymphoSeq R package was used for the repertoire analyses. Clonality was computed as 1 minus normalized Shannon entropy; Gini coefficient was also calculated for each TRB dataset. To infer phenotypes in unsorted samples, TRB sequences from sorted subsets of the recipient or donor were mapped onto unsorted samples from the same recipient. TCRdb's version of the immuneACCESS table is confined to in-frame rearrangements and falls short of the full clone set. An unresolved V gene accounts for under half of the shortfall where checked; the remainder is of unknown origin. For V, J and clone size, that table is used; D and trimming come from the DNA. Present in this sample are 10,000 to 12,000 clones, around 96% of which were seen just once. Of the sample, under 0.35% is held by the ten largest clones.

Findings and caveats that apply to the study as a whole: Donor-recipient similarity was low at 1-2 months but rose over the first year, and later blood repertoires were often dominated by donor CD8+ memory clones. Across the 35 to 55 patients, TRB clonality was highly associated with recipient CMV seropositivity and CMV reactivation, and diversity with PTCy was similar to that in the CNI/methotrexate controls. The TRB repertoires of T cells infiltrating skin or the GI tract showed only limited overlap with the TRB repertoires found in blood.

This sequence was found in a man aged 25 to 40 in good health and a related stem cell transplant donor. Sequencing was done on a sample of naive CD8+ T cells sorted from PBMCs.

The DNA sequence reads TGTGCCAGCAGCTTGGTTCCCGGACAGGGGACCTACGAGCAGTACTTC. The translation is CASSLVPGQGTYEQYF. The chain is made from TRBV5-4 and TRBJ2-7; 9 bases in the middle match TRBD1. After removal of 0 bases from V and 2 bases from J, the junction retains 6 bases not matched to a gene. CDR1 and CDR2 were assigned from the germline V gene (reference sequence) as SGHNT and YYREEE. From its cysteine to its phenylalanine, the CDR3 spans 16 amino acids. The sequence is cut down to CDR3 DNA, 48 bases in frame from base 1.